This T cell receptor beta chain was profiled in a study of shared clonotypes between healthy human individuals. This CDR3 region has 14 residues. Germline V gene data show CDR1 as SNHLY and CDR2 as FYNNEI. V dropped 6 bases and J dropped 2 bases, with 13 bases sitting between them. Across several immunoSEQ plates, the genomic DNA of each subset was split evenly. The sorted-subset replicate PCRs were given 200 ng DNA, which is approximately 30,000 T cell genomes. Sequenced by immunoSEQ multiplex PCR; TCRdb stores in-frame clones only, minus some. This repertoire shows around 1 million clones, about 80% found once; its top ten account for about 1.5%.

The V gene is TRBV2, the J gene TRBJ1-2; D is uncertain. The TCR was taken from a man between 18 and 35 years old in good health. The material sequenced was memory CD4+ T cells sorted from blood. Subset reported: CD45RA-negative fraction. The CDR3 nucleotides are TGTGCCAGCAGCCCAAACACAGTGAACTATGGCTACACCTTC. Encoded protein: CASSPNTVNYGYTF.